This is a list of T cell receptor beta chains from one sample in a study of T-cell reconstitution after alpha-beta-depleted transplantation in children. TCRdb independently ran MiXCR on the PCR reads; one entry per CDR3 protein. The data show around 580,000 distinct CDR3 sequences, under 30% seen once. Specimen: PBMCs, mostly from graft donor cells, collected 360 days after TCRalphabeta/CD19-depleted stem cell transplant. These receptors originate from a boy under two years old who had a stem cell transplant for acute myeloid leukemia, so the T cells may come from the graft donor. CDR3s include the opening cysteine and the closing phenylalanine or tryptophan. Fields, in order: CDR3 protein, CDR3 DNA, D gene, clone size, J gene, V gene, CDR3 length. D genes are given only for firm matches. Size values are once, few and many counts, or a class for expanded clones, and some rows have none.

CSARDLMDGPYEQYF | TGCAGTGCTAGAGATCTCATGGACGGACCCTACGAGCAGTACTTC | - | many | TRBJ2-7 | TRBV20-1 | 15
CSARTGYSEQFF | TGCAGTGCTAGAACAGGGTACAGTGAGCAGTTCTTC | - | many | TRBJ2-1 | TRBV20-1 | 12
CCARDYQLGRSYNEQFF | TGCTGTGCTAGAGACTACCAACTGGGGAGGTCCTACAATGAGCAGTTCTTC | - | - | TRBJ2-1 | TRBV20-1 | 17
CSVDSGAGPIGGYTF | TGCAGCGTTGACTCTGGGGCCGGTCCTATAGGTGGCTACACCTTC | - | few | TRBJ1-2 | TRBV29-1 | 15
CASRFSGGGELFF | TGTGCCAGCAGATTTAGCGGGGGCGGGGAGCTGTTTTTT | TRBD2 | many | TRBJ2-2 | TRBV7-3 | 13
CASSSRTSGGAHLGNEQFF | TGTGCCAGCAGCTCTAGGACTAGCGGGGGGGCTCATTTGGGCAATGAGCAGTTCTTC | TRBD2 | - | TRBJ2-1 | TRBV11-1 | 19
CASSTQPGQGSSGANVLTF | TGCGCCAGCAGCACACAACCGGGACAGGGCTCTTCTGGGGCCAACGTCCTGACTTTC | TRBD1 | few | TRBJ2-6 | TRBV5-1 | 19
CASSFAVGMRETQYF | TGTGCCAGCAGTTTCGCCGTTGGGATGCGAGAGACCCAGTACTTC | - | - | TRBJ2-5 | TRBV12-3/TRBV12-4 | 15
CASKDRRTPNTGELFF | TGTGCCAGCAAGGATCGAAGGACACCGAACACCGGGGAGCTGTTTTTT | - | many | TRBJ2-2 | TRBV27 | 16
CSAAQGAGYGYTF | TGCAGTGCCGCTCAGGGGGCCGGCTATGGCTACACCTTC | TRBD1 | few | TRBJ1-2 | TRBV20-1 | 13
CATRDREPYNEQFF | TGTGCCACCAGAGACAGGGAGCCCTACAATGAGCAGTTCTTC | TRBD1 | many | TRBJ2-1 | TRBV24-1 | 14
CASSRVWETQYF | TGTGCCAGCAGCAGGGTTTGGGAGACCCAGTACTTC | - | - | TRBJ2-5 | TRBV7-2 | 12
CSVENRTLNTDTQYF | TGCAGCGTCGAAAACCGGACACTTAACACAGATACGCAGTATTTT | - | - | TRBJ2-3 | TRBV29-1 | 15
CASSLASGGIADTQYF | TGCGCCAGCAGCTTGGCTAGCGGGGGGATCGCAGATACGCAGTATTTT | TRBD2 | once | TRBJ2-3 | TRBV5-1 | 16
CASSLPGFAEAFF | TGTGCCAGCAGCCTCCCTGGATTTGCGGAAGCTTTCTTT | - | - | TRBJ1-1 | TRBV6-2/TRBV6-3 | 13
CSARDQGRKDYGYTF | TGCAGTGCTAGAGATCAGGGGAGGAAGGACTATGGCTACACCTTC | - | many | TRBJ1-2 | TRBV20-1 | 15
CSASPGQGASGYTF | TGCAGTGCTTCTCCGGGACAGGGGGCAAGTGGCTACACCTTC | TRBD1 | - | TRBJ1-2 | TRBV20-1 | 14
CASSSQYRGYGYTF | TGTGCCAGCAGCTCACAATACAGGGGATATGGCTACACCTTC | TRBD1 | - | TRBJ1-2 | TRBV5-6 | 14
CASSLGPFGYTF | TGTGCCAGCAGTTTGGGGCCCTTCGGCTACACCTTC | - | many | TRBJ1-2 | TRBV28 | 12
CSVDGVAGYTDTQYF | TGCAGCGTTGATGGAGTAGCGGGGTACACAGATACGCAGTATTTT | TRBD2 | - | TRBJ2-3 | TRBV29-1 | 15
CASSFPGRDTGELFF | TGTGCCAGCAGCTTCCCTGGGCGGGACACCGGGGAGCTGTTTTTT | - | - | TRBJ2-2 | TRBV7-2 | 15
CSASPTSPYTDTQYF | TGCAGTGCTAGTCCGACTAGCCCCTACACAGATACGCAGTATTTT | TRBD2 | few | TRBJ2-3 | TRBV20-1 | 15
CASSHDRGSFYGYTF | TGCGCCAGCAGCCATGACAGGGGCAGTTTCTATGGCTACACCTTC | TRBD1 | - | TRBJ1-2 | TRBV4-1 | 15
CASSRDSPSSGELFF | TGTGCCAGCAGCCGCGACAGTCCTTCGAGCGGGGAGCTGTTTTTT | - | - | TRBJ2-2 | TRBV5-5 | 15
CASSLAGKQETQYF | TGTGCCAGCAGTTTAGCGGGCAAACAAGAGACCCAGTACTTC | TRBD2 | many | TRBJ2-5 | TRBV6-5 | 14
CSARKVLAGSYEQYF | TGCAGTGCTAGAAAGGTGCTAGCGGGATCCTACGAGCAGTACTTC | TRBD2 | many | TRBJ2-7 | TRBV20-1 | 15